The clone carrying this T cell receptor beta chain has a count of ten or more. What it binds is not known. Study-wide points: Tumor Tregs overlapped most with tumor, then blood, naive CD4+ cells.

The trim removed 7 bases at V and 4 bases at J, leaving 4 bases unmatched. This CDR3 contains 13 residues. The germline CDR1 and CDR2 sequences are SQVTM and ANQGSEA. After constant-region reverse-primer amplification, full-length variable regions underwent semi-nested PCR with Nested Universal Primer A. A single record per CDR3 protein comes from TCRdb applying MiXCR to the 5' RACE reads. Of fewer than 50,000 distinct CDR3 sequences listed, roughly a fifth are singletons. Cells sorted as Tregs were CD4+, CD25+ and CD127-/low. This TCR came from a female donor with breast cancer. Sequenced: Tregs sorted from a lymph node. The chain employs TRBV29-1 and TRBJ2-2; TRBD1 matches 9 bases. The CDR3 here is CSGGTGRTGELFF. The CDR3 coding sequence is TGCAGCGGGGGGACAGGGCGCACCGGGGAGCTGTTTTTT.